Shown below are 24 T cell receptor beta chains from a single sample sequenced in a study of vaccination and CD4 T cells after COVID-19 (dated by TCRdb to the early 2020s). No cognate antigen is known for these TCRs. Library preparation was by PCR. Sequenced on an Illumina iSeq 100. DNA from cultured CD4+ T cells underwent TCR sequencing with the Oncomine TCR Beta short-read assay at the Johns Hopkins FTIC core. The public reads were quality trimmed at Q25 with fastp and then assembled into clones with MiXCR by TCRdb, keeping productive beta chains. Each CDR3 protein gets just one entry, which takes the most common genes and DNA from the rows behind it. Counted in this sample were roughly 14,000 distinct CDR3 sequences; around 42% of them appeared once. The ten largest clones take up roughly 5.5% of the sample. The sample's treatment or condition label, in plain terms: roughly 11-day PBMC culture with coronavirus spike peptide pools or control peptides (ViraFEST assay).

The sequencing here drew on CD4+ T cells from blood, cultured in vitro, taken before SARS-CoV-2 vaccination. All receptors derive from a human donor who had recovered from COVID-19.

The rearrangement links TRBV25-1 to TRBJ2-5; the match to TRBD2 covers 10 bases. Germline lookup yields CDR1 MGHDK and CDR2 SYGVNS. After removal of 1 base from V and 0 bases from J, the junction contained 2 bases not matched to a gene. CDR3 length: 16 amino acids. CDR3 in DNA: TGTGCCAGCAGTGAATCGACTAGCGGGTACCAAGAGACCCAGTACTTC. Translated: CASSESTSGYQETQYF. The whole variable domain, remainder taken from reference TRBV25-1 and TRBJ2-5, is EADIYQTPRYLVIGTGKKITLECSQTMGHDKMYWYQQDPGMELHLIHYSYGVNSTEKGDLSSESTVSRIRTEHFPLTLESARPSHTSQYLCASSESTSGYQETQYFGPGTRLLVL.

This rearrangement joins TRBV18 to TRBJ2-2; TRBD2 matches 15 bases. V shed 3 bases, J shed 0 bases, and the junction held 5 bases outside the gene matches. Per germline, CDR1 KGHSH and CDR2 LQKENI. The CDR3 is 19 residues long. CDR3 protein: CASSPLGLAGGPNTGELFF. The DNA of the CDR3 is TGTGCCAGCTCACCGCTGGGACTAGCGGGAGGCCCGAACACCGGGGAGCTGTTTTTT.

The CDR3 sequence: CASSPGWDGYTF. The DNA of the CDR3 is TGTGCCAGCAGCCCGGGCTGGGATGGCTACACCTTC. This chain links TRBV11-3 with TRBJ1-2; D gene ambiguous. Germline V lookup: CDR1 SGHNT, CDR2 YENEEA. This CDR3 spans 12 amino acids. Trimming stripped 5 bases from V and 6 bases from J, with 10 bases between.

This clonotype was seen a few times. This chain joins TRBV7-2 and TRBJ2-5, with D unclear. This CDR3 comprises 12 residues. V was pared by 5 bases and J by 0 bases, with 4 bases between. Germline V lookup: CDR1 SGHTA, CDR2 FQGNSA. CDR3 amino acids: CASSPHQETQYF. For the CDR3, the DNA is TGTGCCAGCAGCCCTCACCAAGAGACCCAGTACTTC.

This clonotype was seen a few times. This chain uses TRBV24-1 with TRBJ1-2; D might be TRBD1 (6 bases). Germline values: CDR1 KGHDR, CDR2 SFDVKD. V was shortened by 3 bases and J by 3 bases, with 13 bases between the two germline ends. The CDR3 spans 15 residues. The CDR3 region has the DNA TGTGCCACCAGTGATCCAACCAGGGGAGACTATGGCTACACCTTC. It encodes CATSDPTRGDYGYTF.

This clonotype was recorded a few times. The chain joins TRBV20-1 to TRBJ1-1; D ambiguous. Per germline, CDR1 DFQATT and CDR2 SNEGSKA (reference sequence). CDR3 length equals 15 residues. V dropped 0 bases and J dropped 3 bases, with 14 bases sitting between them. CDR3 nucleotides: TGCAGTGCTAGAGACGGAGGACTGGTAGACACTGAAGCTTTCTTT. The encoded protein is CSARDGGLVDTEAFF.

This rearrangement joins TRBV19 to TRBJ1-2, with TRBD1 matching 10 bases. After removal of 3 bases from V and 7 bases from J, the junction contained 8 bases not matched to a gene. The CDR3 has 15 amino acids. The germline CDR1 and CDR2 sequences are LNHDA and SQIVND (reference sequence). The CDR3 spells CASSMKPRTGGGYTF. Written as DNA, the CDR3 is TGTGCCAGTAGTATGAAGCCCAGGACAGGGGGTGGCTACACCTTC.

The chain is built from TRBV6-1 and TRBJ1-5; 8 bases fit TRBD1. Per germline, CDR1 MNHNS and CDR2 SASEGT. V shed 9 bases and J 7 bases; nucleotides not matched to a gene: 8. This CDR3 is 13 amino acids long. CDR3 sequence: CASSDRGKQPQHF. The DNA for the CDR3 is TGTGCCAGTTCAGACAGGGGAAAGCAGCCCCAGCATTTT.

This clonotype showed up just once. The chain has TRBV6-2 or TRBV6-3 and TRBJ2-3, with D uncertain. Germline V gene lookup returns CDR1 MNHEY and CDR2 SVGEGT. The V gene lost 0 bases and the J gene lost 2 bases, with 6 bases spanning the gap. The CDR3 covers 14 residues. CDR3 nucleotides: TGTGCCAGCAGTTACTCCCGGATCACAGATACGCAGTATTTT. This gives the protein CASSYSRITDTQYF.

The CDR3 here is CASSLDVGSGANVLTF. The CDR3 DNA reads TGTGCCAGCAGCTTAGATGTGGGCTCTGGGGCCAACGTCCTGACTTTC. The chain employs TRBV7-2 and TRBJ2-6; D is unresolved. The germline V gene has CDR1 SGHTA and CDR2 FQGNSA. V shed 1 base and J shed 0 bases, with 7 bases lying between them. CDR3 size: 16 residues.

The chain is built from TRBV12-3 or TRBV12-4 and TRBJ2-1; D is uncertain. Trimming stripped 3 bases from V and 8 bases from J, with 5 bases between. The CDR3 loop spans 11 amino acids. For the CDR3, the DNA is TGTGCCAGCAGTTTGTTGGATGAGCAGTTCTTC. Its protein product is CASSLLDEQFF.

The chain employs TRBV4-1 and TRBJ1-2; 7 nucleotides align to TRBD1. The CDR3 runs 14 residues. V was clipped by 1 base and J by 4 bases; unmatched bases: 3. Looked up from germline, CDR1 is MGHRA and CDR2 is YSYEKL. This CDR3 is CASSQVKGAYGYTF. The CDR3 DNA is TGCGCCAGCAGCCAAGTAAAGGGGGCCTATGGCTACACCTTC.

The CDR3 loop reads CASSVEAGAFSDEQFF. The CDR3, as DNA: TGTGCCAGCAGCGTAGAAGCGGGCGCGTTTAGCGATGAGCAGTTCTTC. The chain combines TRBV9 with TRBJ2-1, with a tentative D call TRBD2 (6 bases). CDR3 length: 16 amino acids. V shed 0 bases and J shed 8 bases, with 18 bases lying between them. Germline V lookup: CDR1 SGDLS, CDR2 YYNGEE.

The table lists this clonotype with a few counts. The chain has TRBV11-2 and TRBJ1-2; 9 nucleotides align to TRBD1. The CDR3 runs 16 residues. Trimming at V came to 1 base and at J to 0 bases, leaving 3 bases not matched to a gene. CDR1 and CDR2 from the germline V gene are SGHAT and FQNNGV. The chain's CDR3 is CASSLGTGVANYGYTF. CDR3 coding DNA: TGTGCCAGCAGCTTAGGGACAGGGGTTGCTAACTATGGCTACACCTTC. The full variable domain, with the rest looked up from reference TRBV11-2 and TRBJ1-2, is EAGVAQSPRYKIIEKRQSVAFWCNPISGHATLYWYQQILGQGPKLLIQFQNNGVVDDSQLPKDRFSAERLKGVDSTLKIQPAKLEDSAVYLCASSLGTGVANYGYTFGSGTRLTVV.

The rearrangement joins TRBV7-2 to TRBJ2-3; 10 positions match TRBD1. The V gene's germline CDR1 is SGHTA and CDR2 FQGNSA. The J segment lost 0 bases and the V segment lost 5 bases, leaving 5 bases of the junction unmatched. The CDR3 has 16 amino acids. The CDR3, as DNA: TGTGCCAGCAGCCGTGACAGGGGGCGTAGCACAGATACGCAGTATTTT. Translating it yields CASSRDRGRSTDTQYF.

CDR3 DNA sequence: TGTGCCAGCAGCTTAGTTGCTGGCGGGAGGCGGTTCCATGAGCAGTTCTTC. This sequence encodes CASSLVAGGRRFHEQFF. The J gene is TRBJ2-1, the V gene TRBV11-3; TRBD2 matches at 8 bases. V dropped 1 base and J dropped 8; count of bases not matched to a gene: 13. CDR1 and CDR2 from the germline V gene are SGHNT and YENEEA. CDR3 length: 17 residues. The full variable domain, completed using reference TRBV11-3 and TRBJ2-1, is EAGVVQSPRYKIIEKKQPVAFWCNPISGHNTLYWYLQNLGQGPELLIRYENEEAVDDSQLPKDRFSAERLKGVDSTLKIQPAELGDSAVYLCASSLVAGGRRFHEQFFGPGTRLTVL.

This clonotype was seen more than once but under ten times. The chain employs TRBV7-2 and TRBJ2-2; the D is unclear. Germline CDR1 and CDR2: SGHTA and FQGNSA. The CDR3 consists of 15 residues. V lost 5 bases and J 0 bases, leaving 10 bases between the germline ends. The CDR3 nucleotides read TGTGCCAGCAGCCGGACGGCCGCGAACACCGGGGAGCTGTTTTTT. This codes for CASSRTAANTGELFF.

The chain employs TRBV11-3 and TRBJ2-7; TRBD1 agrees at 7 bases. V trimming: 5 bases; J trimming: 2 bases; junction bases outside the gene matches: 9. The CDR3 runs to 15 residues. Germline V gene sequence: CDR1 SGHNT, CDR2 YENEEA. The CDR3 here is CASSDRPGQPYEQYF. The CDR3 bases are TGTGCCAGCAGCGATCGACCGGGACAGCCCTACGAGCAGTACTTC. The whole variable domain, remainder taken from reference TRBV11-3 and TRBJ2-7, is EAGVVQSPRYKIIEKKQPVAFWCNPISGHNTLYWYLQNLGQGPELLIRYENEEAVDDSQLPKDRFSAERLKGVDSTLKIQPAELGDSAVYLCASSDRPGQPYEQYFGPGTRLTVT.

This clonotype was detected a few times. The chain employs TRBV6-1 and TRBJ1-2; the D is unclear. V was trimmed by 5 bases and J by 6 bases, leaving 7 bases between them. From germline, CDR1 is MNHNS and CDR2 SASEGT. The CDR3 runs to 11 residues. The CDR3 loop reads CASSPTNGYTF. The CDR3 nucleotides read TGTGCCAGCAGTCCCACAAATGGCTACACCTTC.

The CDR3 loop reads CSARGGTEAFF. The CDR3 DNA reads as TGCAGCGCCAGAGGGGGGACTGAAGCTTTCTTT. The chain has TRBV29-1 and TRBJ1-1, with D maybe TRBD1 (6 bases). The CDR3 is 11 amino acids. Trimming stripped 7 bases from V and 5 bases from J, with 11 bases between. Germline loops: CDR1 SQVTM, CDR2 ANQGSEA.

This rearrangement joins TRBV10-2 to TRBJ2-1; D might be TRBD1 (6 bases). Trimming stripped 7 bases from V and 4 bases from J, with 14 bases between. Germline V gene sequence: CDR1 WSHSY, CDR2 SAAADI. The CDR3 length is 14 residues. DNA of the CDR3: TGCGCCAGCACCCCGGACAGTAGTTACAATGAGCAGTTCTTC. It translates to CASTPDSSYNEQFF.

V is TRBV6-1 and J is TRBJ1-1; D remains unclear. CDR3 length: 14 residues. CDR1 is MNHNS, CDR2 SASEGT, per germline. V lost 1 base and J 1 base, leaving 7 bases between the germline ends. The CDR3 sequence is CASSEGWSNTEAFF. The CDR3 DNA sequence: TGTGCCAGCAGTGAAGGGTGGTCGAACACTGAAGCTTTCTTT.

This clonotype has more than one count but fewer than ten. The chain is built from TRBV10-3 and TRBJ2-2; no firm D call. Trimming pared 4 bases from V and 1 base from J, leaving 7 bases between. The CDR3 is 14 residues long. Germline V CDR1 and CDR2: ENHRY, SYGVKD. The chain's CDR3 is CAISVTGNTGELFF. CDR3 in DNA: TGTGCCATCAGTGTAACGGGGAACACCGGGGAGCTGTTTTTT.

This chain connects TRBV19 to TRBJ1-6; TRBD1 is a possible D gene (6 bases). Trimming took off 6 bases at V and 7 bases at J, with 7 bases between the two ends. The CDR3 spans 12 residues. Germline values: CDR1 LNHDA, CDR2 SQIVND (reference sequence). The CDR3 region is CASRDSNSPLHF. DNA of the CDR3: TGTGCCAGTAGGGACAGCAATTCACCCCTCCACTTT.